This is a list of T cell receptor beta chains from one sample in a study of tumor-infiltrating lymphocytes in primary liver carcinoma. Each CDR3 protein is one row after TCRdb ran MiXCR on the multiplex PCR reads. This table has fewer than 350,000 distinct CDR3 sequences, over 55% appearing once. The sequencing sample was made of peripheral blood. The receptor source for this set is a man aged 35 to 55 with primary liver carcinoma and hepatitis B virus infection. CDR3s include the opening cysteine and the closing phenylalanine or tryptophan. Each record gives: V gene, clone size, D gene, CDR3 length, J gene, CDR3 protein, CDR3 DNA. The D gene is left open where the match is weak. The size of a clone is reported for some rows only, either as once, few or many, or as a class for expanded clones.

>TRBV10-3|-|TRBD1|12|TRBJ1-1
CAVSGGSTEAFF
TGTGCCGTCTCAGGGGGGAGCACTGAAGCTTTCTTT
>TRBV28|-|-|15|TRBJ1-1
CASSLGRGLNTEALF
TGTGCCAGCAGTTTAGGTCGGGGGTTGAACACTGAAGCTCTCTTT
>TRBV12-3/TRBV12-4|-|TRBD1|14|TRBJ2-2
CAGSRQGNTGELFF
TGTGCCGGCAGTCGACAGGGGAACACCGGGGAGCTGTTTTTT
>TRBV5-1|few|TRBD1|15|TRBJ1-6
CASSAGTANNSPLHF
TGCGCCAGCAGCGCCGGGACAGCAAATAATTCACCCCTCCACTTT
>TRBV10-3|many|-|15|TRBJ2-5
CAISEGRGGGETQYF
TGTGCCATCAGTGAAGGACGGGGAGGTGGGGAGACCCAGTACTTC
>TRBV28|-|TRBD1|15|TRBJ1-5
CASSFSGQGYQPQHF
TGTGCCAGCAGTTTCTCCGGACAGGGCTATCAGCCCCAGCATTTT
>TRBV28|-|-|13|TRBJ2-1
CPSSYPTGLEQFF
TGTCCCAGCAGTTATCCCACGGGGCTTGAGCAGTTCTTC
>TRBV12-3/TRBV12-4|many|-|13|TRBJ1-5
CASSETSGQPQHF
TGTGCCAGCAGTGAAACATCAGGGCAGCCCCAGCATTTT
>TRBV4-3|once|TRBD1|18|TRBJ2-1
CASSQVAGEGANYNEQFF
TGCGCCAGCAGCCAAGTGGCCGGAGAGGGGGCCAACTACAATGAGCAGTTCTTC
>TRBV10-1|few|-|14|TRBJ2-5
CASPQVTPGQTQYF
TGCGCCAGCCCTCAAGTAACCCCCGGGCAGACCCAGTACTTC
>TRBV6-1|-|TRBD2|15|TRBJ2-7
CASGRTSGRTYKQYF
TGTGCCAGCGGCCGGACTAGCGGGCGGACCTACAAGCAGTACTTC
>TRBV5-6|few|TRBD2|16|TRBJ2-7
CASSFLTSGSQREQYF
TGTGCCAGCAGCTTTCTGACTAGCGGGAGCCAAAGAGAGCAGTACTTC
>TRBV6-5|many|TRBD2|15|TRBJ2-1
CASRLAGVGYNEQFF
TGTGCCAGCAGGCTAGCGGGAGTTGGCTACAATGAGCAGTTCTTC
>TRBV28|few|TRBD1|15|TRBJ2-7
CASSPPGQGAYEQYF
TGTGCCAGCAGTCCCCCCGGACAGGGGGCATACGAGCAGTACTTC
>TRBV29-1|-|-|12|TRBJ2-1
CSVEIRLNEQFF
TGCAGCGTTGAAATCAGATTAAATGAGCAGTTCTTC
>TRBV10-3|many|-|14|TRBJ2-5
CAIRPMGSGETQYF
TGTGCCATCAGACCCATGGGGTCGGGAGAGACCCAGTACTTC
>TRBV11-3|-|-|14|TRBJ2-1
CASSPQQAGHEQFF
TGTGCCAGCAGCCCCCAGCAGGCAGGTCACGAGCAGTTCTTC
>TRBV5-1|few|-|15|TRBJ2-3
CASSLETYLPDTQYF
TGCGCCAGCAGCTTGGAGACCTACCTCCCAGATACGCAGTATTTT
>TRBV5-6|-|TRBD2|17|TRBJ2-3
CASSLFGLAGGTDTQYF
TGTGCCAGCAGCTTGTTCGGACTAGCGGGAGGAACAGATACGCAGTATTTT
>TRBV6-1|-|-|12|TRBJ1-2
CASGADIHGYTF
TGTGCCAGTGGTGCTGACATTCATGGCTACACCTTC
>TRBV4-2|-|-|15|TRBJ1-6
CASSQDLGSYSPLHF
TGTGCCAGCAGCCAAGATCTGGGGTCCTATTCACCCCTCCACTTT
>TRBV7-9|-|-|16|TRBJ2-2
CASSLGPGTITGELFF
TGTGCCAGCAGCTTAGGCCCAGGGACGATCACCGGGGAGCTGTTTTTT
>TRBV5-1|many|-|12|TRBJ2-5
CASSLDGETQYF
TGCGCCAGCAGCTTGGATGGAGAGACCCAGTACTTC
>TRBV28|medium-sized|-|15|TRBJ2-7
CASSLWGGNMVEQYF
TGTGCCAGCAGTTTATGGGGCGGGAACATGGTCGAGCAGTACTTC
>TRBV6-2/TRBV6-3|-|-|17|TRBJ1-4
CASKGDTTRGLNEKLFF
TGTGCCAGCAAGGGGGACACGACGAGGGGCCTTAATGAAAAACTGTTTTTT
>TRBV6-1|many|-|14|TRBJ2-1
CAGSVRTQAGEQFF
TGTGCCGGGAGTGTCAGGACCCAAGCGGGTGAGCAGTTCTTC
>TRBV9|-|-|15|TRBJ2-1
CASSGPLDLYNEQFF
TGTGCCAGCAGCGGCCCTCTTGACTTGTACAATGAGCAGTTCTTC
>TRBV5-1|-|TRBD1|17|TRBJ2-3
CTSSGGRGLGVTDTRYF
TGCACCAGCAGCGGTGGCAGGGGGCTGGGTGTGACAGATACGCGGTATTTT
>TRBV5-4|-|TRBD1|15|TRBJ2-7
CAISRTGTETYEQYF
TGTGCCATCAGCCGAACCGGGACAGAAACCTACGAGCAGTATTTC
>TRBV5-4|-|TRBD2|15|TRBJ2-2
CVSSLRLACTGELFF
TGTGTCAGCAGCCTTCGACTAGCGTGCACCGGGGAGCTGTTTTTT
>TRBV6-1|many|TRBD2|15|TRBJ2-4
CASSETWGLLNIQYF
TGTGCCAGCAGTGAAACTTGGGGACTACTAAACATTCAGTACTTC
>TRBV10-3|-|-|15|TRBJ1-5
CAISESRGGGQAQHF
TGTGCCATCAGTGAGTCGAGGGGAGGTGGTCAGGCCCAGCATTTT
>TRBV5-5|-|-|15|TRBJ2-3
CASSLDLGPRDAQYF
TGTGCCAGCAGCTTGGATCTGGGGCCCCGAGATGCGCAGTACTTT